The 21 T cell receptor beta chains given below trace back to one sample, sequenced in a study of cytomegalovirus exposure and HLA in healthy donors. The PCR was carried out with 60 Vbeta primers and 13 Jbeta primers. Data came from immunoSEQ multiplex PCR; TCRdb stores just in-frame clones and leaves some out. Seen here are over 200,000 clones, more than 65% observed once, and the top ten hold under 2%. The sample comprised PBMCs. The receptors derive from a woman aged 25 to 39 in good health and CMV-seronegative.

There are a few counts of this clone. The rearrangement uses TRBV4-1 and TRBJ2-7; a possible D gene is TRBD2 (5 bases). The CDR3 runs 14 residues. Germline CDR1 reads MGHRA; CDR2 reads YSYEKL. The germline V and J ends were trimmed by 1 base and 1 base, with 8 bases remaining between them. The CDR3, as DNA: TGCGCCAGCAGCCAAGGGCGGGCGTCCTACGAGCAGTACTTC. Translated: CASSQGRASYEQYF.

The chain combines TRBV9 with TRBJ2-1; 7 bases match TRBD2. Germline-derived CDR1 and CDR2 are SGDLS and YYNGEE. The trim removed 3 bases at V and 4 bases at J, leaving 7 bases unmatched. The length of the CDR3 is 15 residues. The CDR3 DNA follows: TGTGCCAGCAGCGGCGGGGGTCCCGGGTACAATGAGCAGTTCTTC. Translated, it gives CASSGGGPGYNEQFF.

The chain is built from TRBV7-6 and TRBJ1-1; D possibly corresponds to TRBD1 (5 bases). The germline V gene has CDR1 SGHVS and CDR2 FNYEAQ. This CDR3 is built from 15 residues. Trimming took off 5 bases at V and 6 bases at J, with 19 bases between the two ends. The CDR3 nucleotides are TGTGCCAGCAGCGCTACTTTTATCGGACACGCTGAAGCTTTCTTT. Translated: CASSATFIGHAEAFF.

The chain is built from TRBV10-1 and TRBJ2-2; 8 bases agree with TRBD2. This CDR3 has 15 amino acids. In germline, CDR1 is WNHNN, CDR2 SYGVQD (reference sequence). V shed 3 bases and J 4 bases; nucleotides not matched to a gene: 4. This CDR3 is CASSDGTRVTGELFF. DNA of the CDR3: TGCGCCAGCAGTGACGGGACTAGGGTCACCGGGGAGCTGTTTTTT.

V gene TRBV30 combines with J gene TRBJ2-3; TRBD1 might be the D (5 bases). The V gene's germline CDR1 is GTSNPN and CDR2 SVGIG (reference sequence). The length of the CDR3 is 14 residues. V was trimmed by 1 base and J by 2 bases, leaving 10 bases between them. The CDR3 nucleotides read TGTGCCTGGAGTGAGGGGATCTCCACAGATACGCAGTATTTT. It translates to CAWSEGISTDTQYF.

This rearrangement joins TRBV30 to TRBJ2-1; unclear D gene. Per the germline V gene, CDR1 is GTSNPN and CDR2 is SVGIG (reference sequence). V was pared by 2 bases and J by 9 bases, with 8 bases between. This CDR3 spans 11 amino acids. The CDR3 DNA reads TGTGCCTGGAGTACGTCCGGTGAGCAGTTCTTC. Translating it yields CAWSTSGEQFF.

The J gene is TRBJ2-2, the V gene TRBV29-1; no clear D gene. The CDR3 contains 13 residues. Germline CDR1 reads SQVTM; CDR2 reads ANQGSEA. Between the trimmed V and J ends, which lost 4 bases and 0 bases, there was a span of 6 bases. The CDR3 reads CSVVPANTGELFF. The CDR3 nucleotides read TGCAGCGTTGTGCCGGCGAACACCGGGGAGCTGTTTTTT.

This chain joins TRBV7-8 and TRBJ2-5; D uncertain. The CDR3 sequence is 12 residues long. Germline CDR1 and CDR2: SGHVS and FQNEAQ. Trimming took off 2 bases at V and 4 bases at J, with 5 bases between the two ends. This CDR3 reads CASSLFRETQYF. DNA for the CDR3: TGTGCCAGCAGCTTATTCCGAGAGACCCAGTACTTC.

A word on this clone: A junction boundary mismatches the germline segment, possibly from a read error. The rearrangement links TRBV30 to TRBJ1-2; the D gene is possibly TRBD1 (6 bases). CDR1 is GTSNPN, CDR2 SVGIG, per germline (reference sequence). The CDR3 is 14 amino acids. As DNA, the CDR3 is TGTGCCTGGTACAGGGTGGGGGCTAACTATGGCTACCCCTTC. Its translation is CAWYRVGANYGYPF.

V gene TRBV2 combines with J gene TRBJ1-5, with D unclear. The CDR3 spans 14 residues. Germline V lookup: CDR1 SNHLY, CDR2 FYNNEI. V lost 1 base, J lost 0 bases, and 4 bases lay in between. CDR3 sequence reads: CASSEEYSNQPQHF. The CDR3, as DNA: TGTGCCAGCAGTGAAGAATATAGCAATCAGCCCCAGCATTTT. The full variable domain, with the rest looked up from reference TRBV2 and TRBJ1-5, is EPEVTQTPSHQVTQMGQEVILRCVPISNHLYFYWYRQILGQKVEFLVSFYNNEISEKSEIFDDQFSVERPDGSNFTLKIRSTKLEDSAMYFCASSEEYSNQPQHFGDGTRLSIL.

The chain carries TRBV29-1 and TRBJ1-5, with TRBD1 matching over 7 bases. CDR3 length: 13 amino acids. V dropped 6 bases and J dropped 3; count of bases not matched to a gene: 5. Germline V gene data show CDR1 as SQVTM and CDR2 as ANQGSEA. CDR3 residues: CSVAGTVNQPQHF. CDR3 nucleotides: TGCAGCGTCGCCGGGACAGTCAATCAGCCCCAGCATTTT.

This chain joins TRBV27 and TRBJ2-7, with 11 nucleotides matching TRBD1. Trimming removed 6 bases from V and 5 bases from J; junction bases left unmatched: 15. There are 17 residues in the CDR3. Germline V gene sequence: CDR1 MNHEY, CDR2 SMNVEV (reference sequence). The CDR3 is CASSPFVRGTGGHEQYF. CDR3 bases: TGTGCCAGCAGCCCCTTCGTCCGGGGGACAGGGGGTCACGAGCAGTACTTC.

V usage is TRBV7-9 and J usage is TRBJ1-2; maybe TRBD1 (6 bases). Germline V CDR1 and CDR2: SEHNR, FQNEAQ (reference sequence). Trimming took 1 base from V and 6 from J, leaving 15 bases between them. The CDR3 runs 15 residues. CDR3 bases: TGTGCCAGCAGCTTAGAGGGTCGGGGGGCGGATGGCTACACCTTC. Translation: CASSLEGRGADGYTF.

The chain has TRBV7-2 and TRBJ1-1, with D unclear. Between the trimmed V and J ends, which lost 5 bases and 2 bases, there was a span of 9 bases. Germline V gives CDR1 SGHTA, CDR2 FQGNSA. There are 13 residues in the CDR3. For the CDR3, the DNA is TGTGCCAGCAGCCCCGGGTTAAACACTGAAGCTTTCTTT. Encoded protein: CASSPGLNTEAFF.

CDR3 DNA sequence: TGTGCCAGCAGCCTCCCCAACCCCGAGGGAGCTTTCTTT. It yields the protein CASSLPNPEGAFF. This chain links TRBV11-2 with TRBJ1-1; no reliable D call. The CDR3 loop spans 13 amino acids. Deletions cut 5 bases from V and 10 bases from J, with 17 bases between. From germline, CDR1 is SGHAT and CDR2 FQNNGV.

This clone has only a few counts. The chain is built from TRBV10-1 and TRBJ1-4; D might be TRBD1 (5 bases). The CDR3 contains 14 residues. V lost 2 bases and J lost 10, with 14 bases in between. Germline CDR1 WNHNN, CDR2 SYGVQD (reference sequence). The CDR3 bases are TGCGCCAGCAGTGAGGAGCAGGGCGTTGGAAAACTGTTTTTT. Translation gives CASSEEQGVGKLFF.

This chain connects TRBV2 to TRBJ2-3; TRBD2 matches 15 bases. V gave up 5 bases and J gave up 3 bases; unmatched junction bases: 6. Germline values: CDR1 SNHLY, CDR2 FYNNEI. The CDR3 length is 17 residues. This chain's CDR3 is CASSPGLAGGETDTQYF. DNA for the CDR3: TGTGCCAGCAGTCCTGGACTAGCGGGGGGGGAAACAGATACGCAGTATTTT.

Comments on this clone: One junction end disagrees with the germline gene, perhaps due to a read error. V and J are TRBV7-9 and TRBJ2-1; TRBD2 aligns across 9 bases. This CDR3 has 16 residues. Germline V gene lookup returns CDR1 SEHNR and CDR2 FQNEAQ (reference sequence). CDR3 bases: TGTTCCAGCAGCTTATCCGGTGGCGGGAGGGCGAATGAGCAGTTCTTC. Translation gives CSSSLSGGGRANEQFF.

The chain carries TRBV5-1 and TRBJ1-1; tentative D call: TRBD1 (6 bases). Germline CDR1 and CDR2: SGHRS and YFSETQ. The CDR3 loop spans 13 amino acids. Trimming cost V 3 bases and J 3 bases, with 9 bases left between them. CDR3 bases: TGCGCCAGCAGCTCCGCAGGGGACACTGAAGCTTTCTTT. Translation: CASSSAGDTEAFF.

This clone was detected a few times. This chain joins TRBV11-1 and TRBJ2-3; TRBD1 agrees at 8 bases. The CDR3 extends over 16 amino acids. Trimming took 4 bases from V and 4 from J; bases not matched to a gene: 10. CDR1 is SGHAT, CDR2 FQDESV, per germline (reference sequence). The CDR3 sequence: CASSYDRGRTADTQYF. The CDR3 DNA sequence: TGTGCCAGCAGCTATGACAGGGGAAGGACGGCAGATACGCAGTATTTT.

The CDR3 region is CASSTLQGGYGYTF. In DNA, the CDR3 is TGTGCCAGCAGCACTCTCCAGGGGGGCTATGGCTACACCTTC. The chain has TRBV11-3 and TRBJ1-2, with 7 positions matching TRBD1. Germline values: CDR1 SGHNT, CDR2 YENEEA. With 5 bases clipped from V and 4 bases from J, the junction kept 7 bases outside the gene matches. The CDR3 sequence is 14 residues long.